This note documents a single T cell receptor (beta chain) sequence. The CDR3 spans 17 residues. Germline loops: CDR1 SGHVS, CDR2 FNYEAQ. The ends lost 4 bases at V and 2 bases at J; junction bases unmatched: 10. This sample was included in a study of T cell changes during pregnancy in multiple sclerosis. The method was immunoSEQ multiplex PCR; TCRdb's version includes in-frame clones alone and lacks a portion of them. The sample records over 55,000 clones, around 87% being singletons. The rearrangement uses TRBV7-6 and TRBJ2-3; TRBD2 agrees at 9 bases. The source is a human donor whose cells served as feeder cells for cultures in a pregnancy study. Sequencing input: peripheral blood from another person, used as feeder cells. CDR3 sequence reads: CASSSELAGDYTDTQYF. The CDR3 coding sequence is TGTGCCAGCAGCTCAGAATTAGCGGGGGACTACACAGATACGCAGTATTTT.